What follows describes a single T cell receptor beta chain. The data belong to a study of OX40 agonist ivuxolimab in advanced cancers. Trimming removed 1 base at V and 2 bases at J, with 12 bases between. Germline V gene data show CDR1 as SGDLS and CDR2 as YYNGEE. The CDR3 runs to 15 residues. Clones were sequenced by immunoSEQ multiplex PCR, and TCRdb holds only the in-frame ones, with some missing. This table holds some 74,000 clones, roughly four fifths found once. The clonotype comes from an adult with an advanced solid tumor such as melanoma, head and neck, liver or kidney cancer. Sequences were derived from CD4+ or CD8+ T cells sorted from blood, sampled in a trial of the OX40 agonist ivuxolimab. V and J are TRBV9 and TRBJ2-5, with a weak D call TRBD2 (5 bases). CDR3 region: CASSVTGFEQETQYF. The CDR3 region has the DNA TGTGCCAGCAGCGTAACGGGGTTTGAACAAGAGACCCAGTACTTC.